This T cell receptor beta chain was recovered during a study of CD4 T cells in relation to SARS-CoV-2 and coronaviruses. Across the study: PBMCs were cultured with antigen for nine to eleven days before TCR beta sequencing. Study-level findings and limits: In roughly two thirds of donors, memory CD4+ clonotypes crossrecognized SARS-CoV-2 and at least one common cold coronavirus spike. Pre-pandemic and post-infection samples never came from the same donor.

TCRdb's copy holds only in-frame clones and misses some; the assay was immunoSEQ multiplex PCR. The sample lists some 16,000 clones, roughly four fifths occurring once. Unexposed donor CD4+ T cells date from about 2011-2018, before the COVID-19 pandemic. CD4+ T cells were isolated from the cells after more than 8 days of culture. Testing used SARS-CoV-2 S/N and four cold-coronavirus spikes on unexposed-donor CD4+ T cells, cells permitting. The CDR3 runs to 14 residues. V lost 0 bases and J lost 4, with 11 bases in between. CDR1 is SGHRS and CDR2 is YFSETQ in the germline V gene. Of note for this clone: The antigen is not known.

This TCR came from a human donor in good health. The sequenced sample was CD4+ T cells from PBMCs, cultured in vitro. The rearrangement uses TRBV5-1 and TRBJ2-7; no reliable D call. DNA of the CDR3: TGCGCCAGCAGCTTGGGGGCAGGAGCTTACGAGCAGTACTTC. Amino acid sequence: CASSLGAGAYEQYF. Based on the CDR3 plus reference TRBV5-1 and TRBJ2-7, the full variable domain is KAGVTQTPRYLIKTRGQQVTLSCSPISGHRSVSWYQQTPGQGLQFLFEYFSETQRNKGNFPGRFSGRQFSNSRSEMNVSTLELGDSALYLCASSLGAGAYEQYFGPGTRLTVT.